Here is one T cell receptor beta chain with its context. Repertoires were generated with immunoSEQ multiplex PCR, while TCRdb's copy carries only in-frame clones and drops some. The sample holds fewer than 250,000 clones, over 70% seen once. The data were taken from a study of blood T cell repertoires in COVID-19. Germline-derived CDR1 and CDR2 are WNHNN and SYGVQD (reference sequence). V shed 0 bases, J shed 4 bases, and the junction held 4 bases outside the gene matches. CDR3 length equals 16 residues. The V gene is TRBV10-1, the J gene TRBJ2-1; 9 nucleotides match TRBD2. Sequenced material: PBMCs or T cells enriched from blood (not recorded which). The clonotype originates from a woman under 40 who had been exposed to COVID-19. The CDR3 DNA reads TGCGCCAGCAGTGAGTCTCAAGCGGGAGGATACAATGAGCAGTTCTTC. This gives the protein CASSESQAGGYNEQFF.